This TCR beta chain emerged from a study of cytomegalovirus exposure and HLA in healthy donors. Both 60 Vbeta primers and 13 Jbeta primers went into the PCR. Profiled with immunoSEQ multiplex PCR; TCRdb holds only in-frame clones, not every one. This table has over 200,000 clones, roughly 70% appearing once. Worth noting for this clone: Antigen unknown.

The CDR3 extends over 15 amino acids. With 7 bases clipped from V and 5 bases from J, the junction kept 12 bases outside the gene matches. The germline V gene encodes CDR1 MNHNS and CDR2 SASEGT. Study conclusions and caveats: Several of the most significant clusters appeared, in a later analysis, to be linked to common viral pathogens. In all likelihood, a cluster of highly shared sequence variants was a sequencing artifact.

Sequencing was carried out using PBMCs. The rearrangement uses TRBV6-1 and TRBJ1-1; TRBD1 matches 8 bases. This receptor was obtained from a man in his forties in good health and CMV-seropositive. The CDR3 DNA reads TGTGCCAGCACCCTAGGGGCAGGGGGCAAGACTGAAGCTTTCTTT. Protein sequence: CASTLGAGGKTEAFF.